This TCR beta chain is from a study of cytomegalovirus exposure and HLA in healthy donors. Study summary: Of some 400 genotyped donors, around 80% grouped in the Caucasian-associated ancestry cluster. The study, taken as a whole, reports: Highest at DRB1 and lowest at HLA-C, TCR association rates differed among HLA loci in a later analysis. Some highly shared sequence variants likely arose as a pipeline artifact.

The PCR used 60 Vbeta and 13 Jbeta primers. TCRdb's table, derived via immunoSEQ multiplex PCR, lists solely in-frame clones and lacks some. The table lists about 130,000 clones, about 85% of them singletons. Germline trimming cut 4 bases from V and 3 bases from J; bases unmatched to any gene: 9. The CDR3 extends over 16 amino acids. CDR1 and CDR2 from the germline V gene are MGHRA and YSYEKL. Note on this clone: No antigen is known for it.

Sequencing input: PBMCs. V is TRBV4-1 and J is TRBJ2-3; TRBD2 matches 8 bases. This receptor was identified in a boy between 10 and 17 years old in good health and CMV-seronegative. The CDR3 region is CASSLGSGATTDTQYF. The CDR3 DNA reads TGCGCCAGCAGCCTCGGTAGCGGGGCAACGACAGATACGCAGTATTTT.